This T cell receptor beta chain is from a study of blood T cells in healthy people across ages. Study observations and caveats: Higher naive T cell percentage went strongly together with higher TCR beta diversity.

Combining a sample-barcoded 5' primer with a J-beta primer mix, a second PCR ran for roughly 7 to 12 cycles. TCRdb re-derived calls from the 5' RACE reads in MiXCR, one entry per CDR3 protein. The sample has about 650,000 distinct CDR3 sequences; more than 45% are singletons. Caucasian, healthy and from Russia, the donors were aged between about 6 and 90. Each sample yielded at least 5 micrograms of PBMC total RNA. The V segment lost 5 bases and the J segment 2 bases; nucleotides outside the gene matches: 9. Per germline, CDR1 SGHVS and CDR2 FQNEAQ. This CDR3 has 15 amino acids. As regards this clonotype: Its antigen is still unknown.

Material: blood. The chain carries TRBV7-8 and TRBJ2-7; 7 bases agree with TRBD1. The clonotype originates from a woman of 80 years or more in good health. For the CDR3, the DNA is TGTGCCAGCAGCCCTAATTTAGGGACAGCCTACGAGCAGTACTTC. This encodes CASSPNLGTAYEQYF.